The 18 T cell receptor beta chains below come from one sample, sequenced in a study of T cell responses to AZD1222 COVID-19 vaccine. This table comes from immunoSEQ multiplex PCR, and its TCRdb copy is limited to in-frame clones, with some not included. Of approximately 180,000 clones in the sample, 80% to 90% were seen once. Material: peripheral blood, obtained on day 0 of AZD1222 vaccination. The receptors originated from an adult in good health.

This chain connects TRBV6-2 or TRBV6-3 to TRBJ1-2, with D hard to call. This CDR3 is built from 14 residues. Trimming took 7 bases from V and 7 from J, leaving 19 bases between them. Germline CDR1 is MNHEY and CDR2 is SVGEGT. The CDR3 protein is CASIPSGPGGGYTF. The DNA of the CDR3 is TGTGCCAGCATCCCGTCGGGTCCCGGCGGTGGCTACACCTTC.

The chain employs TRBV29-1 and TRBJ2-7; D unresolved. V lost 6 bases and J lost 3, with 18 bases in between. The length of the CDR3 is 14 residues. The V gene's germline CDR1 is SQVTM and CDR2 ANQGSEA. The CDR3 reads CSVETSRRGYEQYF. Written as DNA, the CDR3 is TGCAGCGTAGAAACCTCCAGACGTGGCTACGAGCAGTACTTC.

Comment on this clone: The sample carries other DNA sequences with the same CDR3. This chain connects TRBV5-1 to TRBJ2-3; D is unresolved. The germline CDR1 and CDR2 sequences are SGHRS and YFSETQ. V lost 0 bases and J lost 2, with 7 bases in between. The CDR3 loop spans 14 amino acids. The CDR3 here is CASSLGGYTDTQYF. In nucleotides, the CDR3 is TGCGCCAGCAGCTTGGGGGGTTACACAGATACGCAGTATTTT.

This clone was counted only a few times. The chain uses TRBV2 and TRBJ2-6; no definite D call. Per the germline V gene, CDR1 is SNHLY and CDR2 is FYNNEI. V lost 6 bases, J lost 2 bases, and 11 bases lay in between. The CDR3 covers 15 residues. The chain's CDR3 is CASRPEIAGANVLTF. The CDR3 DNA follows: TGTGCCAGCAGGCCAGAGATAGCTGGGGCCAACGTCCTGACTTTC.

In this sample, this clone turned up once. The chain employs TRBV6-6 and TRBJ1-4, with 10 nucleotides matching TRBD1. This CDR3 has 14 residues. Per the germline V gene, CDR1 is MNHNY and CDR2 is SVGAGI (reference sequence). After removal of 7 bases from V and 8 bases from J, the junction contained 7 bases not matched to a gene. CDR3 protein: CASTSGTGVEKLFF. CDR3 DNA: TGTGCCAGCACCTCCGGGACAGGGGTCGAAAAACTGTTTTTT.

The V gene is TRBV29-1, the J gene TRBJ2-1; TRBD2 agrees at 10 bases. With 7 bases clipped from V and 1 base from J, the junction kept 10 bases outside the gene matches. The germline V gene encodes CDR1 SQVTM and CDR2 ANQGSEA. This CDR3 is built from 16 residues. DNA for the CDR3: TGCAGCGCCAGGGGCGGACTAGCGGTATCCTACAATGAGCAGTTCTTC. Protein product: CSARGGLAVSYNEQFF.

Here the CDR3 DNA reads TGTGCCAGCAGAGGGGCCTCGAACACTGAAGCTTTCTTT. Encoded protein: CASRGASNTEAFF. The chain uses TRBV7-3 and TRBJ1-1, with D perhaps matching TRBD1 (5 bases). Trimming removed 6 bases from V and 1 base from J, with 9 bases in between. The CDR3 is 13 amino acids. Germline CDR1 and CDR2: SGHTA and FQGTGA.

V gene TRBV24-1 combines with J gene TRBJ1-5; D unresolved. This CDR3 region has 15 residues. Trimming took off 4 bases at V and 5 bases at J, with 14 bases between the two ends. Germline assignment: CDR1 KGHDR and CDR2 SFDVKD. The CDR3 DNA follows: TGTGCCACCAGTGAGCCTGCTACTCCCCATCAGCCCCAGCATTTT. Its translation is CATSEPATPHQPQHF.

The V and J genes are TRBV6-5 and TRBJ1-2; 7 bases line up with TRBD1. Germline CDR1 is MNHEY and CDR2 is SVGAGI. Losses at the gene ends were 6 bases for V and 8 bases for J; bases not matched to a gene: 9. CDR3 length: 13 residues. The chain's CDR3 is CASSKGQIKGYTF. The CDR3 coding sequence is TGTGCCAGCAGCAAGGGACAGATTAAGGGCTACACCTTC.

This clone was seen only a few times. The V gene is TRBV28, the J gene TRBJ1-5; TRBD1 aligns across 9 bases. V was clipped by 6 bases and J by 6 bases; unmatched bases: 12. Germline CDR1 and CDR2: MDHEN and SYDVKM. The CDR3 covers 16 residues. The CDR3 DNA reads TGTGCCAGCAGGGATCCGGGACAGGGTCAAGGTCAGCCCCAGCATTTT. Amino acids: CASRDPGQGQGQPQHF. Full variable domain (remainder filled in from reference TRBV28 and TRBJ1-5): DVKVTQSSRYLVKRTGEKVFLECVQDMDHENMFWYRQDPGLGLRLIYFSYDVKMKEKGDIPEGYSVSREKKERFSLILESASTNQTSMYLCASRDPGQGQGQPQHFGDGTRLSIL.

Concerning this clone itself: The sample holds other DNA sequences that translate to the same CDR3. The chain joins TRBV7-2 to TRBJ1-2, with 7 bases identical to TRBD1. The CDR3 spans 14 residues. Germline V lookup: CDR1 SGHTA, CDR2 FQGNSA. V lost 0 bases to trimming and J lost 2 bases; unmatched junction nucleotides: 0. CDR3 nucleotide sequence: TGTGCCAGCAGCTTAGCCAGGGGGAACTATGGCTACACCTTC. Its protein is CASSLARGNYGYTF.

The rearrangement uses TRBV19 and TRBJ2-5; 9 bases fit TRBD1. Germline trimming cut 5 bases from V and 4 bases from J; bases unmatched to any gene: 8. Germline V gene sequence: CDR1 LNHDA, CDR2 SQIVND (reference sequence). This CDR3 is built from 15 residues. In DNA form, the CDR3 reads TGTGCCAGTAGTCTCCGGACAGGGGTGAGAGAGACCCAGTACTTC. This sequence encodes CASSLRTGVRETQYF.

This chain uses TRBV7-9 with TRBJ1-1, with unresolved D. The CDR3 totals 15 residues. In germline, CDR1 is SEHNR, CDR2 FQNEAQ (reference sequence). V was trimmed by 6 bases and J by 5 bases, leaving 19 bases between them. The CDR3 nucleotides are TGTGCCAGCAGACAAGGCCCCCTCGGAGATACTGAAGCTTTCTTT. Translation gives CASRQGPLGDTEAFF.

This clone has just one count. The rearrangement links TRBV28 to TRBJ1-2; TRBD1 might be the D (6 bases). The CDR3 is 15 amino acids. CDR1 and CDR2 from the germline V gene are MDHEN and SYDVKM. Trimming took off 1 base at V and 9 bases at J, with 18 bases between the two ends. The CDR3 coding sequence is TGTGCCAGCAGTTTATCCTCCGCCACAGGGCGACGCTACACCTTC. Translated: CASSLSSATGRRYTF.

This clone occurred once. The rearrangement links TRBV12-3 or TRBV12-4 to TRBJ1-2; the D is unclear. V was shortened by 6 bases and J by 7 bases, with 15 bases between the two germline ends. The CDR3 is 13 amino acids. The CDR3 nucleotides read TGTGCCAGCAGACCGACCGCGAGGCCTGGCTACACCTTC. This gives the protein CASRPTARPGYTF.

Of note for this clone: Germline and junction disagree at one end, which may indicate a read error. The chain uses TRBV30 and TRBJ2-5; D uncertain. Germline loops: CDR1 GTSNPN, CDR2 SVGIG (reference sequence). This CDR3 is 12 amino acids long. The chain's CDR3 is CAWSVTQGTQYF. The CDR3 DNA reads TGTGCCTGGAGTGTCACCCAAGGGACCCAGTACTTC.

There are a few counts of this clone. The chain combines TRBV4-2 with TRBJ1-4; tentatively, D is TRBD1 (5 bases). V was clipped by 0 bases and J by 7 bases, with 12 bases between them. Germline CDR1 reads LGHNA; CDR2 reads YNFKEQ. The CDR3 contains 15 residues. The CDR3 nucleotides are TGTGCCAGCAGCCAAGAACGGGGGGAGGTTGAAAAACTGTTTTTT. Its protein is CASSQERGEVEKLFF.

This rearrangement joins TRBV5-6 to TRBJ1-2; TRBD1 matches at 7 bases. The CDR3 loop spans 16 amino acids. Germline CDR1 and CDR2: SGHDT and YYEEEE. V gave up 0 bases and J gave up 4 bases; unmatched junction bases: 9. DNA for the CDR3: TGTGCCAGCAGCTTGGCCGGGGGGACAGCACGCTATGGCTACACCTTC. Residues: CASSLAGGTARYGYTF.